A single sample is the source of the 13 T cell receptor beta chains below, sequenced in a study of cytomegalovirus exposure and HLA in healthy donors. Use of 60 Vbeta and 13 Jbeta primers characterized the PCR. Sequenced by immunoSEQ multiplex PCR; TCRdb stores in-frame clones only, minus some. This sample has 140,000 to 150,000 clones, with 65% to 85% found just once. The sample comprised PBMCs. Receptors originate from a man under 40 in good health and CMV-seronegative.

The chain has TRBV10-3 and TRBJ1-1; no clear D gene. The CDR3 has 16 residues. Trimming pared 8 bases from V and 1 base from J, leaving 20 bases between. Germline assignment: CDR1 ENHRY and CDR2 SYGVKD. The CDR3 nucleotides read TGTGCCATCTCCAGAGGGCAGGTCCCGAAGAACACTGAAGCTTTCTTT. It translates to CAISRGQVPKNTEAFF.

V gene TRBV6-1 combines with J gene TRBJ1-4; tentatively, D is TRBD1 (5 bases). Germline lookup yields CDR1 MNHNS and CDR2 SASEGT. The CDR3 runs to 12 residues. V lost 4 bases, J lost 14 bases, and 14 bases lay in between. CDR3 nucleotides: TGTGCCAGCAGTGTCCAGGGAGGAAGGCTGTTTTTT. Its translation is CASSVQGGRLFF.

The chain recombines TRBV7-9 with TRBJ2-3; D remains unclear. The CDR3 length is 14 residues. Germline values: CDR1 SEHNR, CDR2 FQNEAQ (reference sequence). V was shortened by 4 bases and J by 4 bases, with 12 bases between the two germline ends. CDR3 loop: CASSSRVFSDTQYF. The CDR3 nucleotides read TGTGCCAGCAGCTCGCGAGTGTTCTCAGATACGCAGTATTTT.

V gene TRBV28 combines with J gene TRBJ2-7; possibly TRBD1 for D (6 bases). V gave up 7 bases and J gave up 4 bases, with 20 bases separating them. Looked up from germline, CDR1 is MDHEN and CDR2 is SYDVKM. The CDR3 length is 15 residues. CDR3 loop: CASTFRGGGRYEQYF. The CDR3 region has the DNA TGTGCCAGCACCTTTAGGGGTGGGGGCAGGTACGAGCAGTACTTC.

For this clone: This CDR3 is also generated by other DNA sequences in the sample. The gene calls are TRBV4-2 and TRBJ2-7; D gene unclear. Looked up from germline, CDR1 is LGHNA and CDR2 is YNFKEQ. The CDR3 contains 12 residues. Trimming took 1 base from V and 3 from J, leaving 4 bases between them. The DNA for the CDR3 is TGTGCCAGCAGCCAAGCGGGCTACGAGCAGTACTTC. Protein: CASSQAGYEQYF.

In DNA, the CDR3 is TGTGCCTGGAGTGTAGGGACTAGCGGGAGGGCGGATACGCAGTATTTT. Residues: CAWSVGTSGRADTQYF. J is TRBJ2-3 and V is TRBV30, with 16 bases aligning to TRBD2. Unmatched junction bases numbered 3, after V lost 0 bases and J lost 6 bases. The CDR3 consists of 16 residues. Germline V lookup: CDR1 GTSNPN, CDR2 SVGIG (reference sequence).

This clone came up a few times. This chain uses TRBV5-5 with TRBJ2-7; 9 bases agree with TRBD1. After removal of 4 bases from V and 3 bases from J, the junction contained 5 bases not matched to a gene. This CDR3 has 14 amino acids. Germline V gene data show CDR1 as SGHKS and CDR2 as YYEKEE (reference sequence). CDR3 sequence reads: CASSVGQGYYEQYF. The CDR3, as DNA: TGTGCCAGCAGCGTCGGACAGGGGTACTACGAGCAGTACTTC.

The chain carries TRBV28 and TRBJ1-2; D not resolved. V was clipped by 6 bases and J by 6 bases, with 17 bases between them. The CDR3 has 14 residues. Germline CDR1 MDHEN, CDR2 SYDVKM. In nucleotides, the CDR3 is TGTGCCAGCAGAAGGGAGGAATCCGAAGATGGCTACACCTTC. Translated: CASRREESEDGYTF.

CDR3 DNA sequence: TGTGCCAGCCGGGGACAGGGGCGTCCCTACGAGCAGTACTTC. The encoded protein is CASRGQGRPYEQYF. The chain has TRBV27 and TRBJ2-7; 10 bases are shared with TRBD1. Trimming took 8 bases from V and 2 from J; bases not matched to a gene: 6. CDR1 and CDR2 from the germline V gene are MNHEY and SMNVEV (reference sequence). The CDR3 sequence is 14 residues long.

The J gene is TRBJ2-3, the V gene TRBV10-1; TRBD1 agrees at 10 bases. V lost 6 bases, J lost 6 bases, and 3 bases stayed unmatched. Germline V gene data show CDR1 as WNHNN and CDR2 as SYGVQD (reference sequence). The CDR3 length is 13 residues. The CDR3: CASRGQGSDTQYF. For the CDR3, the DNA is TGCGCCAGCAGGGGACAGGGGTCGGATACGCAGTATTTT.

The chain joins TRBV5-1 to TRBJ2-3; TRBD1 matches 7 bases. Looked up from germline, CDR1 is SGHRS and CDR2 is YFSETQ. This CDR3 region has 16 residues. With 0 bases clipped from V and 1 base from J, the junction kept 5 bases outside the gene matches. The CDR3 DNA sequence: TGCGCCAGCAGCTTGGCGACAGGGTTCGGCACAGATACGCAGTATTTT. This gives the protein CASSLATGFGTDTQYF. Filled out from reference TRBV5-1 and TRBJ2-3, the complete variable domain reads KAGVTQTPRYLIKTRGQQVTLSCSPISGHRSVSWYQQTPGQGLQFLFEYFSETQRNKGNFPGRFSGRQFSNSRSEMNVSTLELGDSALYLCASSLATGFGTDTQYFGPGTRLTVL.

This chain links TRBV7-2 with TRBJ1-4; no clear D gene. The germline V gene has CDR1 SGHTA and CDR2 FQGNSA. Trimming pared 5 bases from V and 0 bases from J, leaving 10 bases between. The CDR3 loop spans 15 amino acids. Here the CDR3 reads CASSHSSATNEKLFF. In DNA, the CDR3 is TGTGCCAGCAGCCACTCTTCGGCAACTAATGAAAAACTGTTTTTT.

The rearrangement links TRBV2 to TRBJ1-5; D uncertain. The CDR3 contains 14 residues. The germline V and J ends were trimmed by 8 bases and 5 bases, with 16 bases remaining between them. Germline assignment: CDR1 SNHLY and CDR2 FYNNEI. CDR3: CASADTRPDQPQHF. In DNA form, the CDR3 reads TGTGCCAGCGCTGACACCCGGCCGGATCAGCCCCAGCATTTT.